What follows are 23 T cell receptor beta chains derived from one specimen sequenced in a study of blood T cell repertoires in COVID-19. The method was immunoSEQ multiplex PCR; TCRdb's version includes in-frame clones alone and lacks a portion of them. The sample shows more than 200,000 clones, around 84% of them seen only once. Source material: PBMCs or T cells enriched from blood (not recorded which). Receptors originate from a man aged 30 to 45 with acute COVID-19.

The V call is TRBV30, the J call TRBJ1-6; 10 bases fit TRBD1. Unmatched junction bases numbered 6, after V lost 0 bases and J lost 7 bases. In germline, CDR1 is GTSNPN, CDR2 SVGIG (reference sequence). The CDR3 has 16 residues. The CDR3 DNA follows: TGTGCCTGGAGTGTACGCGACAGGGGGCGAAATTCACCCCTCCACTTT. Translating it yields CAWSVRDRGRNSPLHF.

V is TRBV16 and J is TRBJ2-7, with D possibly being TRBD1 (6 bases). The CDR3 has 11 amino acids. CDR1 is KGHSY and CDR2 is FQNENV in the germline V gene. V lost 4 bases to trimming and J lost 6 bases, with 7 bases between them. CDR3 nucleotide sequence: TGTGCCAGCAGCCTGGGGGCCGAGCAGTACTTC. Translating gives CASSLGAEQYF.

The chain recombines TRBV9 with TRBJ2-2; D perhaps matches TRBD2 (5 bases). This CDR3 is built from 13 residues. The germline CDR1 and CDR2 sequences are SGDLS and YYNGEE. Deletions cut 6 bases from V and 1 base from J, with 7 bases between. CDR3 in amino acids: CASKEENTGELFF. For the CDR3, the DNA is TGTGCCAGCAAGGAGGAGAACACCGGGGAGCTGTTTTTT.

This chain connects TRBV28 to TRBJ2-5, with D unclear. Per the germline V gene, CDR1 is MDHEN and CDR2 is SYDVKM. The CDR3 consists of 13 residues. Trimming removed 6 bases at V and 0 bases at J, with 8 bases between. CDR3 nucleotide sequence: TGTGCCAGCAGGCTCGAGTACCAAGAGACCCAGTACTTC. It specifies CASRLEYQETQYF.

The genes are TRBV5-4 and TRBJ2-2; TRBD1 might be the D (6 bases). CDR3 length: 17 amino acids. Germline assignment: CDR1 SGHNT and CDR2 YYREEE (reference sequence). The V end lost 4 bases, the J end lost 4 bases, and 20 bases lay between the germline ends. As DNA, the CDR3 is TGTGCCAGCAGCCTACCGGGCAGGGGTCTCCTCACCGGGGAGCTGTTTTTT. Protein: CASSLPGRGLLTGELFF.

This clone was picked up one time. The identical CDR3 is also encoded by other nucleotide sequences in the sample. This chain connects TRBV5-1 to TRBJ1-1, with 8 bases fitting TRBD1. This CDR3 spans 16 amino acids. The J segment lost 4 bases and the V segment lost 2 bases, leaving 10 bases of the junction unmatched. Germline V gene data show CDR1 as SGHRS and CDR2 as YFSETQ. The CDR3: CASSLGDRGRGTEAFF. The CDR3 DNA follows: TGCGCCAGCAGCTTAGGAGACAGGGGCAGGGGCACTGAAGCTTTCTTT.

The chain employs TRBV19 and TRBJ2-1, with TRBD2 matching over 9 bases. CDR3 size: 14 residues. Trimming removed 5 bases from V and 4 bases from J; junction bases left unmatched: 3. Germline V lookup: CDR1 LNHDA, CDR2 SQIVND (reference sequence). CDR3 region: CASSLSGGYNEQFF. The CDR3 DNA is TGTGCCAGTAGTCTTAGCGGGGGATACAATGAGCAGTTCTTC.

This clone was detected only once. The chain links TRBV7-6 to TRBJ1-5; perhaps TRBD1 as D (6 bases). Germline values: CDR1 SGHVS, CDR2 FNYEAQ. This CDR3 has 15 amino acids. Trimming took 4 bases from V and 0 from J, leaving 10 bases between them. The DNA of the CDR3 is TGTGCCAGCAGCTGGGGACAAAATAGCAATCAGCCCCAGCATTTT. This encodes CASSWGQNSNQPQHF.

The CDR3 region has the DNA TGTGCCAGCAGCGTAGACAGGCTGGGCTATGGCTACACCTTC. This gives the protein CASSVDRLGYGYTF. The chain has TRBV9 and TRBJ1-2, with a weak D call TRBD1 (5 bases). The V gene's germline CDR1 is SGDLS and CDR2 YYNGEE. CDR3 size: 14 residues. V was trimmed by 0 bases and J by 4 bases, leaving 10 bases between them.

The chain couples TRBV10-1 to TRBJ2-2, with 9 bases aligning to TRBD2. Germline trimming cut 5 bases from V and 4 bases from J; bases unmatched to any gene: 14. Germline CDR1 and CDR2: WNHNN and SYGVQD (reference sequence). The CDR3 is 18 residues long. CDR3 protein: CASSLAGGGALGTGELFF. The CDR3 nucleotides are TGCGCCAGCAGTCTAGCCGGCGGGGGGGCCTTAGGCACCGGGGAGCTGTTTTTT.

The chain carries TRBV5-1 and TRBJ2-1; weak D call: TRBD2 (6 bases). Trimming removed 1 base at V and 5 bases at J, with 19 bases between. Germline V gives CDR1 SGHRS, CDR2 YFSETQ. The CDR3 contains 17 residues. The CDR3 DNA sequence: TGCGCCAGCAGCTTGTATATCTTCGGCGGGGCCGACAATGAGCAGTTCTTC. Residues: CASSLYIFGGADNEQFF.

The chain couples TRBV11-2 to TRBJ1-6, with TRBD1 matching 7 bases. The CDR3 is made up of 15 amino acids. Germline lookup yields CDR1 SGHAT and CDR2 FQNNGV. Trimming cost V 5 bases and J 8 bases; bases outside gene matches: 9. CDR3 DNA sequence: TGTGCCAGCAGCCCGATGGACAGGCTCGATTCACCCCTCCACTTT. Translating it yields CASSPMDRLDSPLHF. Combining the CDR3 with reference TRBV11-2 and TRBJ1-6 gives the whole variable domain EAGVAQSPRYKIIEKRQSVAFWCNPISGHATLYWYQQILGQGPKLLIQFQNNGVVDDSQLPKDRFSAERLKGVDSTLKIQPAKLEDSAVYLCASSPMDRLDSPLHFGNGTRLTVT.

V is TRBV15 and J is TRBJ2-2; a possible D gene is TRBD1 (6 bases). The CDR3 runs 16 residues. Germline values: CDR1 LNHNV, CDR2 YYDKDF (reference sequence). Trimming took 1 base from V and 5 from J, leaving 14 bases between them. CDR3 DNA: TGTGCCACCAGCAGAGCTCCCCCCCAGGGGACCGGGGAGCTGTTTTTT. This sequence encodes CATSRAPPQGTGELFF. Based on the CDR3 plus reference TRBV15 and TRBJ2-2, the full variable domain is DAMVIQNPRYQVTQFGKPVTLSCSQTLNHNVMYWYQQKSSQAPKLLFHYYDKDFNNEADTPDNFQSRRPNTSFCFLDIRSPGLGDTAMYLCATSRAPPQGTGELFFGEGSRLTVL.

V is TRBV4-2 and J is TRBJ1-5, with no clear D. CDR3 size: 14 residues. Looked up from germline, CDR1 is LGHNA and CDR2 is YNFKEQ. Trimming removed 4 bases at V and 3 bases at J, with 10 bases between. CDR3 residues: CASSPRGDNQPQHF. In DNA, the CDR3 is TGTGCCAGCAGCCCGCGGGGTGACAATCAGCCCCAGCATTTT.

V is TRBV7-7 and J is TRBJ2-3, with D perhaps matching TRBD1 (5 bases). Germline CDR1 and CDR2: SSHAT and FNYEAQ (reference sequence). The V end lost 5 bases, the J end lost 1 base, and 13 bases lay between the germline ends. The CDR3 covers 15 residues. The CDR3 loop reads CASSPTQGGTDTQYF. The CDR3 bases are TGTGCCAGCAGCCCTACTCAAGGGGGCACAGATACGCAGTATTTT.

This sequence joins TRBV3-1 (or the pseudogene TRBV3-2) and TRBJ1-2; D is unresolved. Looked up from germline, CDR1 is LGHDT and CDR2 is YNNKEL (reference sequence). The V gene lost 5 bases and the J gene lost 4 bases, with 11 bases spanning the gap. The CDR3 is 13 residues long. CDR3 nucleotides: TGTGCCAGCAGCTTCCCGGGAGGCTATGGCTACACCTTC. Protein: CASSFPGGYGYTF.

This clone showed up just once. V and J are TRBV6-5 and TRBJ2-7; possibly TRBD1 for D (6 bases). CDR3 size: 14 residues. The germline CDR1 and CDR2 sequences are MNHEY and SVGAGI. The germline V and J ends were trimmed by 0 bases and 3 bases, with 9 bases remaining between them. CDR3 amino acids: CASSYSGRGYEQYF. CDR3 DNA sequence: TGTGCCAGCAGTTACTCGGGCAGGGGCTACGAGCAGTACTTC.

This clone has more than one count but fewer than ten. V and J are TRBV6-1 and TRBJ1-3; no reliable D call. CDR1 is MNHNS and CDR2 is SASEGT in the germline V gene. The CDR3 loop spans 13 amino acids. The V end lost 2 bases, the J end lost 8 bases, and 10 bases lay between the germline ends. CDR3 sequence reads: CASSEHPGYTIYF. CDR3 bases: TGTGCCAGCAGTGAACATCCGGGATACACCATATATTTT.

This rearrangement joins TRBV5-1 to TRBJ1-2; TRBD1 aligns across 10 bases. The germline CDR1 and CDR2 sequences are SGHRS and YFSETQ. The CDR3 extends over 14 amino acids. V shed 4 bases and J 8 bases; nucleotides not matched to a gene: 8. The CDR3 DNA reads TGCGCCAGCAGCCCGGGACAGGGGCCGGAAGGCTACACCTTC. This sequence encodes CASSPGQGPEGYTF.

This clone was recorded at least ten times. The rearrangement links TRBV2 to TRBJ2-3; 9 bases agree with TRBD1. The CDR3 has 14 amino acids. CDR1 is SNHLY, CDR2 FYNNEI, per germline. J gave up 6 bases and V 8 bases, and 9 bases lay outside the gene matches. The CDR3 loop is CASGTGKVRDTQYF. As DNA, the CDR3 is TGTGCCAGCGGGACAGGGAAGGTTCGTGATACGCAGTATTTT.

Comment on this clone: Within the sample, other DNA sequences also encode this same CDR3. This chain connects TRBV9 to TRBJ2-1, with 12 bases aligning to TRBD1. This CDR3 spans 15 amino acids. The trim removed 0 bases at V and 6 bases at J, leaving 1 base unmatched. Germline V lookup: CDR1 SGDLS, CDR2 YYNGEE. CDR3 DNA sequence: TGTGCCAGCAGCGTAGCGGGACAGGGGGCCAATGAGCAGTTCTTC. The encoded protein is CASSVAGQGANEQFF. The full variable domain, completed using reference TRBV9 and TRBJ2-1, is DSGVTQTPKHLITATGQRVTLRCSPRSGDLSVYWYQQSLDQGLQFLIQYYNGEERAKGNILERFSAQQFPDLHSELNLSSLELGDSALYFCASSVAGQGANEQFFGPGTRLTVL.

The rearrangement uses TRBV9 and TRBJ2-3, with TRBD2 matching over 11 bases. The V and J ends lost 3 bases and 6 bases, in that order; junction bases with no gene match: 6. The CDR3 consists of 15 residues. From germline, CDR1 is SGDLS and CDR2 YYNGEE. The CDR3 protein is CASSGLAGGGDTQYF. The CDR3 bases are TGTGCCAGCAGCGGTCTAGCGGGGGGCGGGGATACGCAGTATTTT.

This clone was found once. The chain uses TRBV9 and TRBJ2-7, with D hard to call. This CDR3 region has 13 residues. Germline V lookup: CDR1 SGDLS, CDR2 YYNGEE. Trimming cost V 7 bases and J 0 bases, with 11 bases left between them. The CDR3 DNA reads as TGTGCCAGCTCCAGAACCGTCTCCTACGAGCAGTACTTC. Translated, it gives CASSRTVSYEQYF.